This T cell receptor (beta chain) was captured by sequencing in a study of human versus mouse CDR3 diversity and MHC coevolution. Findings and caveats of the study: Some 1.6 million TCR beta clonotypes were estimated for humans, the largest repertoire.

Sequenced by immunoSEQ multiplex PCR; TCRdb stores in-frame clones only, minus some. The table shows tens of thousands of clones, with 90% to 95% occurring only once. Comment on this clone: Its antigen remains unidentified. The germline gene is not matched at one end of the junction; a read error may be the cause.

The sequencing input was naive CD4+ T cells from blood. As to subset: CD45RO-negative CD62L-positive naive CD4 T cells. The TCR originated in a person aged 25 to 75 in good health.

This CDR3 is CASSPLNEGPKYGYTF. The CDR3 DNA reads TGTGCCAGCTCACCACTTAACGAGGGCCCTAAATATGGCTACACCTTC. The chain combines TRBV18 with TRBJ1-2; D gene unclear. The CDR3 totals 16 residues. CDR1 is KGHSH and CDR2 is LQKENI in the germline V gene.